Listed here is a single T cell receptor (beta chain). The CDR3 extends over 18 amino acids. Trimming stripped 0 bases from V and 0 bases from J, with 15 bases between. Germline loops: CDR1 MNHGY, CDR2 SVAAGI. A multiplex PCR was run with 60 Vbeta primers and 13 Jbeta primers. Sequencing used immunoSEQ multiplex PCR; TCRdb keeps in-frame clones, though not all of them. The sample has around 89,000 clones, 76% seen once. These data are taken from a study of cytomegalovirus exposure and HLA in healthy donors. Sample: PBMCs. The receptor was derived from a man aged 35 to 55 in good health and CMV-seronegative. This chain joins TRBV6-9 and TRBJ1-5; the D gene is possibly TRBD1 (5 bases). CDR3 amino acids: CASSYSGREKGSNQPQHF. The CDR3 DNA reads as TGTGCCAGCAGTTATTCAGGCAGGGAAAAGGGTAGCAATCAGCCCCAGCATTTT.